This is a list of T cell receptor beta chains from one sample in a study of OX40 agonist ivuxolimab in advanced cancers. The repertoire was sequenced with immunoSEQ multiplex PCR; TCRdb's copy has only in-frame clones and lacks some. Counted here are fewer than 200,000 clones, approximately 94% occurring once; the ten biggest clones make up around 0.28%. The sample consisted of CD4+ or CD8+ T cells sorted from blood, taken in a trial of the OX40 agonist ivuxolimab. The receptors come from an adult with an advanced solid tumor such as melanoma, head and neck, liver or kidney cancer. Each CDR3 is given with its conserved first and last residue. The order of the fields is J gene, D gene, V gene, clone size, CDR3 DNA, CDR3 protein. The D gene is left open where the match is weak. The listing skips clone size in some rows; elsewhere it reads once, few, many or a size class.

TRBJ2-5	-	TRBV7-6	-	TGTGCCAGCAGCGAACAGGCCCCAGGGGAGACCCAGTACTTC	CASSEQAPGETQYF
TRBJ1-1	-	TRBV10-3	-	TGTGCCATCAGTGACTCGGGGAACACTGAAGCTTTCTTT	CAISDSGNTEAFF
TRBJ2-5	TRBD2	TRBV5-1	-	TGCGCCAGCAGCTTGGCCCCGGGGGGATTGGAGACCCAGTACTTC	CASSLAPGGLETQYF
TRBJ1-4	TRBD1	TRBV28	once	TGTGCCAGCAGCCCGGGACAGCTTAATGAAAAACTGTTTTTT	CASSPGQLNEKLFF
TRBJ2-5	TRBD2	TRBV5-5	-	TGTGCCAGCAGCCCCCGGATAGCGGGAGCGGACGAGACCCAGTACTTC	CASSPRIAGADETQYF
TRBJ2-1	TRBD2	TRBV9	-	TGTGCCAGCAGCACGGCTCGGACTAGCGGGAGAGGGACCTACAATGAGCAGTTCTTC	CASSTARTSGRGTYNEQFF
TRBJ1-5	-	TRBV2	-	TGTGCCAGCAGTGAAGCTGAGGGTTCAGGTCAGCCCCAGCATTTT	CASSEAEGSGQPQHF
TRBJ1-2	-	TRBV28	-	TGTGCCAGCAGATCGCCTAACTATGGCTACACCTTC	CASRSPNYGYTF
TRBJ1-1	-	TRBV27	-	TGTGCCAGCAGTTTGAGTCGACTCATGAACACTGAAGCTTTCTTT	CASSLSRLMNTEAFF
TRBJ1-2	-	TRBV5-1	-	TGCGCCAGCAGCTGGGACACCCTCTATGGCTACACCTTC	CASSWDTLYGYTF
TRBJ1-2	-	TRBV28	-	TGTGCCAGCAGTTTAGCAGGGGCATCCTATGGCTACACCTTC	CASSLAGASYGYTF
TRBJ2-7	TRBD1	TRBV25-1	-	TGTGCCAGCAGTCCCCGGACAGGGACGGGGGACGAGCAGTACTTC	CASSPRTGTGDEQYF
TRBJ1-2	-	TRBV19	-	TGTGCCAGTAGTGCGGGGACGGGCGGCTACACCTTC	CASSAGTGGYTF
TRBJ2-3	TRBD2	TRBV7-6	-	TGTGCCAGCAGCTTACCAACTAGCGGGAGGGCCGGAGATACGCAGTATTTT	CASSLPTSGRAGDTQYF
TRBJ2-2	TRBD1	TRBV5-4	-	TGTGCCAGCAGCCCGGACAGGGCCACGGTTGCCGGGGAGCTGTTTTTT	CASSPDRATVAGELFF
TRBJ1-5	-	TRBV19	-	TGTGCCAGTAAGCATGATCTTAGCAATCAGCCCCAGCATTTT	CASKHDLSNQPQHF
TRBJ2-7	TRBD2	TRBV4-2	-	TGTGCCAGCAGCCATACGACTCTAGCGGGAGGGCAGTACTTC	CASSHTTLAGGQYF
TRBJ1-1	-	TRBV15	-	TGTGCCACCAGCAGAGATAGGAAAATGAACACTGAAGCTTTCTTT	CATSRDRKMNTEAFF
TRBJ1-1	-	TRBV7-2	-	TGTGCCACTTCCTCGTCAGTATACCAAGCTTTCTTT	CATSSSVYQAFF
TRBJ2-3	TRBD2	TRBV9	once	TGTGCCAGCAGCTCCAGCGGGGAGGTGACAGATACGCAGTATTTT	CASSSSGEVTDTQYF
TRBJ1-2	-	TRBV29-1	once	TGCAGCGTGACCGGGACTAATGCTTATGGCTACACCTTC	CSVTGTNAYGYTF
TRBJ2-7	-	TRBV28	-	TGTGCCAGCAGTCCTAGGACGGTTCGAAGGGAGCAGTACTTC	CASSPRTVRREQYF
TRBJ2-1	-	TRBV4-3	-	TGCGCCAGCAGCCAAGATCGGGACTTTAACAATGAGCAGTTCTTC	CASSQDRDFNNEQFF
TRBJ1-2	TRBD1	TRBV5-1	-	TGCGCCAGCAGCCCTGACAGGGTCTCTGGCTACACCTTC	CASSPDRVSGYTF
TRBJ2-7	-	TRBV28	-	TGTGCCAGCAGTTTCCTTGGGGGCGGATACTACGAGCAGTACTTC	CASSFLGGGYYEQYF
TRBJ1-1	-	TRBV28	-	TGTGCCAGCAGTTTATGGGGCGGGAGGGGCATGAACACTGAAGCTTTCTTT	CASSLWGGRGMNTEAFF
TRBJ2-7	-	TRBV7-2	-	TGTGCCAGCAGCTTAGTCGTGGGGAGCTCCTACGAGCAGTACTTC	CASSLVVGSSYEQYF
TRBJ1-1	-	TRBV5-1	once	TGCGCCAGCAGCCGGGGGGCGAACACTGAAGCTTTCTTT	CASSRGANTEAFF
TRBJ1-2	-	TRBV6-1	-	TGTGCCAGCAGTGAAGTACAGGGTCAAGCTAACTATGGCTACACCTTC	CASSEVQGQANYGYTF
TRBJ1-1	TRBD1	TRBV29-1	-	TGCAGCGTCGCTAACCCGGGACAGCTAAACACTGAAGCTTTCTTT	CSVANPGQLNTEAFF
TRBJ2-2	TRBD1	TRBV7-2	-	TGTGCCAGCAGCCGACAGGGGTCGACCACCGGGGAGCTGTTTTTT	CASSRQGSTTGELFF
TRBJ1-2	-	TRBV28	-	TGTGCCACTACATACGGGACACCTTATGGCTACACCTTC	CATTYGTPYGYTF
TRBJ2-7	-	TRBV21-1	-	TGTGCCAGCAGCAAGGCCGGCTCCTACGAGCAGTACTTC	CASSKAGSYEQYF
TRBJ1-2	TRBD1	TRBV7-3	-	TGTGCCAGCAGCTTAACCCCCCCCGGACAGGCCATTTATGGCTACACCTTC	CASSLTPPGQAIYGYTF
TRBJ2-7	-	TRBV5-1	-	TGCGCCAGCAGCTTGGCCTCTGGAGTGTACGAGCAGTACTTC	CASSLASGVYEQYF
TRBJ1-2	-	TRBV18	-	TGTGCCAGCTCCAGCCTTGGGCCTTATGGCTACACCTTC	CASSSLGPYGYTF